This T cell receptor beta chain comes out of a study of blood T cell repertoires in COVID-19. Study summary: Whether acute or convalescent, the COVID-19 samples came from the United States, Italy and Spain.

Germline V gene sequence: CDR1 MNHEY, CDR2 SMNVEV (reference sequence). The CDR3 has 12 residues. The V end lost 6 bases, the J end lost 6 bases, and 6 bases lay between the germline ends. The repertoire was sequenced with immunoSEQ multiplex PCR; TCRdb's copy has only in-frame clones and lacks some. The sample contains a few hundred thousand clones, around 85% of which appear only once. The cohort comprised adults aged about 18 to 100 years residing in about two dozen US areas. The recovered donors of Cohort 3 showed two negative PCRs, clearance, or symptom resolution. V gene TRBV27 combines with J gene TRBJ1-6; D gene unclear. The sample was PBMCs or T cells enriched from blood (not recorded which). This TCR derives from a woman aged 45-65 years who had recovered from COVID-19. The CDR3 is CASSSVNSPLHF. The CDR3 coding sequence is TGTGCCAGCAGCTCCGTTAATTCACCCCTCCACTTT.